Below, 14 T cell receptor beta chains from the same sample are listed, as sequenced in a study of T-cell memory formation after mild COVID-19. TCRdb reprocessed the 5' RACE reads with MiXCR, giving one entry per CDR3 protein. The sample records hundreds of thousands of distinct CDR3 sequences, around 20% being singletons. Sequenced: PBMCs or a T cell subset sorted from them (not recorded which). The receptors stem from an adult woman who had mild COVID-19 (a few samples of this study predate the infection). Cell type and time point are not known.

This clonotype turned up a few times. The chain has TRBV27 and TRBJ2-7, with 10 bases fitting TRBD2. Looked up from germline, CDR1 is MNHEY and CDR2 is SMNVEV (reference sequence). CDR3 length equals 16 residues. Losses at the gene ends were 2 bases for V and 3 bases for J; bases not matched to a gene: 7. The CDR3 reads CASSLLLSGGNYEQYF. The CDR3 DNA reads TGTGCCAGCAGTTTACTCCTTAGCGGGGGGAACTACGAGCAGTACTTC.

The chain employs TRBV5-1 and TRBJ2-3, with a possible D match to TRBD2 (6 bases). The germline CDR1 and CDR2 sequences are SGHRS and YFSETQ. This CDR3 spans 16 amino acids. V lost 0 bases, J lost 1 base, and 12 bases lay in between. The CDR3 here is CASSLDGLSRTDTQYF. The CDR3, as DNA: TGCGCCAGCAGCTTGGACGGACTATCCCGCACAGATACGCAGTATTTT.

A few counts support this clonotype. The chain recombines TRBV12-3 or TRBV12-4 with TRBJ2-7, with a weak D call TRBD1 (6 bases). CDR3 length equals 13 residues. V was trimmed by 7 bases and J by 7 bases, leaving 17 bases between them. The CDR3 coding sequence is TGTGCCAGCACCCCGTCAGGGGTAGAAGAGCAGTACTTC. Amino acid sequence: CASTPSGVEEQYF.

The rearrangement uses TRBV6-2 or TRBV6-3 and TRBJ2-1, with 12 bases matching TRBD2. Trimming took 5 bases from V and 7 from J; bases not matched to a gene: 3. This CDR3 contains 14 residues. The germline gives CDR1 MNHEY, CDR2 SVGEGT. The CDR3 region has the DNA TGTGCCAGCAGTGCTAGCGGGAGGGAGAATGAGCAGTTCTTC. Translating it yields CASSASGRENEQFF.

The CDR3 DNA reads as TGTGCCAGCAGTAACCGGGACTCTTACCGGACTCGGGAGCAGTACTTC. Its protein is CASSNRDSYRTREQYF. The V call is TRBV6-2 or TRBV6-3, the J call TRBJ2-7, with D maybe TRBD2 (6 bases). The CDR3 contains 16 residues. The germline V gene has CDR1 MNHEY and CDR2 SVGEGT. The V and J ends lost 5 bases and 7 bases respectively, with 24 bases between them.

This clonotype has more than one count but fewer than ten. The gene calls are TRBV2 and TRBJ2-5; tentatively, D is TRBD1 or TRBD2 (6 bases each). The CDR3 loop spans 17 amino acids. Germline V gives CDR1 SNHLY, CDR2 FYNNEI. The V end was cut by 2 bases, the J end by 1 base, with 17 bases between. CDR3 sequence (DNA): TGTGCCAGCAGTGAAACTGGGGCAGGGGACTTCCAAGAGACCCAGTACTTC. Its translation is CASSETGAGDFQETQYF.

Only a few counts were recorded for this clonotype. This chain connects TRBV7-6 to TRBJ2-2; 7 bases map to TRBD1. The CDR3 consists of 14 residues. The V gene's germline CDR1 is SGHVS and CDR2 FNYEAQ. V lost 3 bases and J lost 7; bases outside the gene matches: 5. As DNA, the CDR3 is TGTGCCAGCAGCTTCGAGGGGGCTAACGGGGAGCTGTTTTTT. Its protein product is CASSFEGANGELFF.

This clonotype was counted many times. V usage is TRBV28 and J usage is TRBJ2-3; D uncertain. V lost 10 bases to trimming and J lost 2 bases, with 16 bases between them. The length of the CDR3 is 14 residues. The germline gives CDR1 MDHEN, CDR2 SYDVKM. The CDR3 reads CAIQPLSVTDTQYF. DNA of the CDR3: TGTGCCATCCAGCCCCTATCTGTCACAGATACGCAGTATTTT.

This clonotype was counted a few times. The CDR3 region is CASGLTGGGEQYF. The CDR3 nucleotides read TGCGCCAGCGGACTGACAGGGGGCGGCGAGCAGTACTTC. The chain has TRBV5-1 and TRBJ2-7; TRBD1 matches at 10 bases. This CDR3 region has 13 residues. Germline values: CDR1 SGHRS, CDR2 YFSETQ. Trimming removed 7 bases from V and 6 bases from J; junction bases left unmatched: 7.

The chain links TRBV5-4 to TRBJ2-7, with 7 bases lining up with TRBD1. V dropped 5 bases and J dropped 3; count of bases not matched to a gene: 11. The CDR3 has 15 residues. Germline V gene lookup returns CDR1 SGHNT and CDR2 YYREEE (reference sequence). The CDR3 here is CASSGFRDRNYEQYF. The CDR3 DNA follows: TGTGCCAGCAGTGGGTTCCGGGACAGAAACTACGAGCAGTACTTC.

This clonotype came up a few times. This CDR3 reads CASSVAPGHTQYF. CDR3 in DNA: TGTGCCAGCAGCGTAGCCCCTGGTCATACGCAGTATTTT. The rearrangement links TRBV9 to TRBJ2-3; D uncertain. CDR1 is SGDLS, CDR2 YYNGEE, per germline. There are 13 residues in the CDR3. V dropped 0 bases and J dropped 7 bases, with 9 bases sitting between them.

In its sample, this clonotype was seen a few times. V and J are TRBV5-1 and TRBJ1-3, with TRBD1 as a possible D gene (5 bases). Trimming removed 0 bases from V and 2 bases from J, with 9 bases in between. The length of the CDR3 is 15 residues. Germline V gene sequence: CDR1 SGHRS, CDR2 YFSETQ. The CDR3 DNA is TGCGCCAGCAGCTTGGACTGGGGGGCTGGAAACACCATATATTTT. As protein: CASSLDWGAGNTIYF.

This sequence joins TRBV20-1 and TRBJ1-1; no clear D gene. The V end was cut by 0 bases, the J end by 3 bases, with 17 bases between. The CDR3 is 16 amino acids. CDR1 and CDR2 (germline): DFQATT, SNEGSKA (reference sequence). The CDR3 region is CSARDRRPRLDTEAFF. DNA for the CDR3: TGCAGTGCTAGAGATCGGCGGCCCAGGTTGGACACTGAAGCTTTCTTT.

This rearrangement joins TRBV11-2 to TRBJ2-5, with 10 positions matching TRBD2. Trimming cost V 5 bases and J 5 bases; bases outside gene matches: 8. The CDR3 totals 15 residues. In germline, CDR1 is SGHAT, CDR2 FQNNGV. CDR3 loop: CASSRSGRAGETQYF. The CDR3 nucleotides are TGTGCCAGCAGCCGGAGCGGGAGGGCCGGGGAGACCCAGTACTTC.